The 15 T cell receptor beta chains below come from one sample, sequenced in a study of CD8 T cells in ankylosing spondylitis. Overall study results and limits: Characteristic, it appeared, of ankylosing spondylitis blood was a TCR beta motif of fewer than 10 highly homologous variants.

Their antigens remain unidentified. TCRdb redid the calling of the 5' RACE reads with MiXCR, one entry per CDR3 protein. The sample has 450,000 to 550,000 distinct CDR3 sequences, about 5.4% seen once. What was sequenced was blood, either unsorted or a sorted T cell fraction (not recorded which). Source of these receptors: a male donor with ankylosing spondylitis.

This clonotype was seen at least ten times. The chain recombines TRBV6-1 with TRBJ2-7; a possible D gene is TRBD1 (6 bases). Trimming stripped 6 bases from V and 0 bases from J, with 12 bases between. Looked up from germline, CDR1 is MNHNS and CDR2 is SASEGT. The CDR3 totals 14 residues. For the CDR3, the DNA is TGTGCCAGCAGCGGACAGAGGGCCTCCTACGAGCAGTACTTC. Translated: CASSGQRASYEQYF.

This clonotype was counted ten times or more. The chain combines TRBV3-1 with TRBJ2-1; no clear D. This CDR3 is 17 amino acids long. Trimming removed 1 base from V and 9 bases from J, with 22 bases in between. Germline V CDR1 and CDR2: LGHDT, YNNKEL (reference sequence). The CDR3 coding sequence is TGTGCCAGCAGCCAAGGGGCAGGCCCCCTCCCGGGCGGTGAGCAGTTCTTC. It translates to CASSQGAGPLPGGEQFF.

This clonotype was observed at least ten times. The chain has TRBV7-2 and TRBJ1-2, with TRBD1 matching 12 bases. The germline V gene has CDR1 SGHTA and CDR2 FQGNSA. The junction had 5 bases not matched to a gene; V was cut back by 5 bases and J by 4 bases. This CDR3 contains 15 residues. The CDR3 region is CASSTGTGGSYGYTF. DNA for the CDR3: TGTGCCAGCAGCACGGGGACAGGGGGCTCCTATGGCTACACCTTC. The variable domain in full, completed from reference TRBV7-2 and TRBJ1-2, reads GAGVSQSPSNKVTEKGKDVELRCDPISGHTALYWYRQSLGQGLEFLIYFQGNSAPDKSGLPSDRFSAERTGGSVSTLTIQRTQQEDSAVYLCASSTGTGGSYGYTFGSGTRLTVV.

Only a few counts were recorded for this clonotype. The rearrangement joins TRBV28 to TRBJ2-7; either TRBD1 or TRBD2 may supply D (6 bases each). The germline CDR1 and CDR2 sequences are MDHEN and SYDVKM. CDR3 length: 15 amino acids. Trimming removed 6 bases from V and 7 bases from J, with 22 bases in between. CDR3 DNA sequence: TGTGCCAGCAGCCCCCAGATAGAAGGGGGGAGGGAGCAGTACTTC. It translates to CASSPQIEGGREQYF.

This clonotype was counted many times. The chain uses TRBV12-3 or TRBV12-4 and TRBJ1-1, with 8 positions matching TRBD1. The CDR3 sequence is 13 residues long. V was pared by 6 bases and J by 5 bases, with 5 bases of the junction left unmatched. Here the CDR3 DNA reads TGTGCCAGCAGGCGACAGGGGAGAACTGAAGCTTTCTTT. This gives the protein CASRRQGRTEAFF.

The chain uses TRBV5-1 and TRBJ2-1, with D unclear. The ends were cut back, 5 bases at V and 7 bases at J, with 19 bases in the middle. Germline V gene data show CDR1 as SGHRS and CDR2 as YFSETQ. CDR3 length: 15 residues. CDR3 region: CASSRREDGRNEQFF. For the CDR3, the DNA is TGCGCCAGCAGTCGAAGGGAAGATGGTAGGAATGAGCAGTTCTTC.

In the case of this clonotype: Possible read error: a much larger clone is one base away. The chain carries TRBV5-5 and TRBJ2-5; 7 bases match TRBD1. CDR1 SGHKS and CDR2 YYEKEE come from the germline V gene (reference sequence). The length of the CDR3 is 16 residues. The V gene end was trimmed by 6 bases and the J gene end by 0 bases; junction bases not matched to a gene: 11. CDR3 sequence (DNA): TGTGCCAGCACCACGAGGGGGCAGGTGTACCAAGAGACCCAGTACTTC. This translates into CASTTRGQVYQETQYF.

This clonotype has a count of ten or more. The J gene is TRBJ2-7, the V gene TRBV20-1, with 7 bases that match TRBD1. J lost 2 bases, V lost 5 bases, and 6 bases had no gene match. This CDR3 region has 13 residues. Germline CDR1 reads DFQATT; CDR2 reads SNEGSKA (reference sequence). The CDR3 loop is CSAHRQGTYEQYF. CDR3 nucleotide sequence: TGCAGTGCTCATCGACAGGGCACCTACGAGCAGTACTTC.

This clonotype occurred many times. The chain combines TRBV3-1 with TRBJ1-2, with no clear D. The CDR3 runs 13 residues. Germline loops: CDR1 LGHDT, CDR2 YNNKEL (reference sequence). The V end lost 1 base, the J end lost 4 bases, and 7 bases lay between the germline ends. CDR3 sequence (DNA): TGTGCCAGCAGCCAAGCACCATCCTATGGCTACACCTTC. Encoded protein: CASSQAPSYGYTF.

This clonotype was observed many times. V is TRBV7-9 and J is TRBJ1-1; D remains unclear. This CDR3 region has 13 residues. V gave up 5 bases and J gave up 6 bases, with 13 bases separating them. Per the germline V gene, CDR1 is SEHNR and CDR2 is FQNEAQ (reference sequence). The CDR3 reads CASSPLIGPEAFF. The CDR3 region has the DNA TGTGCCAGCAGCCCACTTATAGGCCCTGAAGCTTTCTTT. The whole variable domain, filled in from reference TRBV7-9 and TRBJ1-1, reads DTGVSQNPRHKITKRGQNVTFRCDPISEHNRLYWYRQTLGQGPEFLTYFQNEAQLEKSRLLSDRFSAERPKGSFSTLEIQRTEQGDSAMYLCASSPLIGPEAFFGQGTRLTVV.

The sample holds a few counts of this clonotype. The chain combines TRBV28 with TRBJ2-2; D remains ambiguous. Germline loops: CDR1 MDHEN, CDR2 SYDVKM. The ends were cut back, 7 bases at V and 8 bases at J, with 8 bases in the middle. This CDR3 is 11 amino acids long. DNA for the CDR3: TGTGCCAGCACCGATATGGGGGAGCTGTTTTTT. Its translation: CASTDMGELFF.

Many counts were recorded for this clonotype. J is TRBJ1-5 and V is TRBV20-1; TRBD1 aligns across 9 bases. CDR3 length: 16 amino acids. CDR1 is DFQATT, CDR2 SNEGSKA, per germline (reference sequence). J gave up 3 bases and V 6 bases, and 12 bases lay outside the gene matches. For the CDR3, the DNA is TGCAGTGCCACGTCCCTTGACAGGGGGTACAATCAGCCCCAGCATTTT. Its protein is CSATSLDRGYNQPQHF.

There are many counts of this clonotype. The chain links TRBV14 to TRBJ2-3, with D possibly matching TRBD2 (6 bases). From germline, CDR1 is SGHDN and CDR2 FVKESK. With 1 base removed from V and 2 bases from J, the gap between germline ends came to 13 bases. This CDR3 is 16 amino acids long. The CDR3 is CASSQGPLATTDTQYF. CDR3 bases: TGTGCCAGCAGCCAAGGTCCACTAGCTACCACAGATACGCAGTATTTT.

There are many counts of this clonotype. The chain links TRBV7-2 to TRBJ1-5; 8 nucleotides match TRBD1. Germline V gives CDR1 SGHTA, CDR2 FQGNSA. This CDR3 spans 15 amino acids. Trimming removed 5 bases from V and 4 bases from J; junction bases left unmatched: 7. The CDR3 DNA sequence: TGTGCCAGCAGCCCCGACAGGGGCCGAAATCAGCCCCAGCATTTT. This translates into CASSPDRGRNQPQHF.

Ten or more counts support this clonotype. V and J are TRBV7-2 and TRBJ1-4; no clear D. From germline, CDR1 is SGHTA and CDR2 FQGNSA. Trimming removed 3 bases from V and 8 bases from J, with 7 bases in between. This CDR3 is built from 12 residues. CDR3 nucleotides: TGTGCCAGCAGCTTTAGACGGGAAAAACTGTTTTTT. Amino acids: CASSFRREKLFF. The full variable domain, completed using reference TRBV7-2 and TRBJ1-4, is GAGVSQSPSNKVTEKGKDVELRCDPISGHTALYWYRQSLGQGLEFLIYFQGNSAPDKSGLPSDRFSAERTGGSVSTLTIQRTQQEDSAVYLCASSFRREKLFFGSGTQLSVL.